This T cell receptor beta chain appears in the sequencing data of a study of OX40 agonist ivuxolimab in advanced cancers. Study-level information: Enrollees could have had prior anti-PD-1, anti-PD-L1 or anti-CTLA-4 therapy, which 40% had received.

This CDR3 is built from 16 residues. V gave up 4 bases and J gave up 2 bases, with 17 bases separating them. The V gene's germline CDR1 is MDHEN and CDR2 SYDVKM. Here immunoSEQ multiplex PCR was the method, and the copy in TCRdb shows in-frame clones only, minus some. Of about 76,000 clones listed, roughly nine tenths were seen once; the top ten hold under 0.25%. Points from the study as a whole: Researchers report that CD8+ T cells had, on average, more expanded clones than CD4+.

Details on this clone: Its antigen is not known.

This chain connects TRBV28 to TRBJ1-2; D not certain. The sequence derives from an adult with an advanced solid tumor such as melanoma, head and neck, liver or kidney cancer. The input for sequencing was CD4+ or CD8+ T cells sorted from blood, taken in a trial of the OX40 agonist ivuxolimab. Here the CDR3 DNA reads TGTGCCAGCAGTTCCCCAACATGGGGTCCCAACTATGGCTACACCTTC. This encodes CASSSPTWGPNYGYTF.